This TCR beta chain was identified during a study of blood T cell repertoires in COVID-19 (TCRdb year 2020). As for the study more broadly: Samples from collaborators originated in the United States, Italy and Spain and spanned both the acute and convalescent phases of COVID-19. The dataset comprised deeply sampled blood TCRbeta repertoires from subjects exposed to, actively infected with, or recovered from COVID-19. The repertoires were released in a freely available public database meant as a resource for research on the immune response to SARS-CoV-2. The material from the prospective study consisted of cDNA or gDNA derived from T cells, B-cell-depleted T cells, or PBMCs. The samples were drawn from two sources: the first 160 participants of the ongoing ImmuneRACE study, and 950 to 1,500 subjects contributed by 6 global collaborators. Where HLA class I and class II types were available, the types were taken from metadata supplied by the sample provider, not from assay-based typing. The sample metadata nearly always contained a de-identified subject ID, COVID-19 status, age in years and sex. What the study reported, not specific to this receptor: Clinical and demographic metadata were provided uncurated, with the amount varying by source and participant.

The CDR3 measures 17 amino acids from cysteine to phenylalanine. The CDR3 DNA has 51 bases and is translated from base 1. CDR1 and CDR2 were assigned from the germline V gene as LGHNA and YSLEER. V and J are truncated by 0 bases and 2 bases respectively, leaving an intervening sequence of 15 bases. The immunoSEQ Assay, a bias-controlled multiplex PCR, was used to amplify TCRbeta CDR3 regions from genomic DNA. The paper's data handling went like this. The number of nucleated cells in each sample was estimated by amplification of reference gene primers within the assay. Sequence reads were collapsed and filtered to measure the absolute abundance of every unique TCRbeta CDR3 rearrangement. Productive Simpson clonality was computed per sample as the square root of Simpson's diversity index over productive rearrangements. TCRdb retrieved this table from immuneACCESS and kept in-frame rearrangements only. Not all clones are present; in checked studies, unresolved V genes account for under half, and no reason is known for the remainder. That table supplies the V and J calls and clone size; D and trimming were determined from the DNA. The sample yields approximately 97,000 clones; more than 75% were counted once. The ten most abundant clones make up 15% to 20% of the sample.

Whole blood was collected in K2EDTA tubes by collaborating institutions according to the institutions' own protocols. Collaborator samples were shipped for TCRbeta analysis as frozen whole blood, isolated PBMCs, or DNA extracted from either sample type. To note about this clone: What antigen it recognizes has not been identified. No base quality values were provided; no much bigger clone lies one nucleotide off.

The sequence was collected from a human donor in a cohort sampled during active COVID-19. The sequenced sample consisted of peripheral blood. In this chain, TRBV4-3 is recombined with TRBJ2-3; no confident D gene assignment can be made. The CDR3 loop reads CASSQDPTVGPTDTQYF. DNA sequence: TGCGCCAGCAGCCAAGATCCGACTGTCGGCCCCACAGATACGCAGTATTTT.